A selection of T cell receptor beta chains follows, all from one sample in a study of early T cells in non-severe SARS-CoV-2 infection. One entry per CDR3 protein, called by TCRdb with MiXCR from the 5' RACE reads. There are about 83,000 distinct CDR3 sequences in the sample; over 9.5% occur only once, and 8% to 10% lies in the top ten. The starting material was whole blood, obtained at baseline. The receptors derive from an adult who was a healthcare worker with PCR-confirmed SARS-CoV-2 infection or an uninfected control (not recorded which). The CDR3 runs from the conserved cysteine through the conserved F or W. The D gene is left open where the match is weak. Clone size is not always given. Where it is, it says once, few, many or a class for expanded clones.

j_call clone_size d_call v_call cdr3_nt cdr3_aa
TRBJ2-6 - - TRBV3-1 TGTGCCAGCAGCCAAATGTTAGGGGCCAACGTCCTGACTTTC CASSQMLGANVLTF
TRBJ2-5 - TRBD2 TRBV4-1 TGCGCCAGCAAGTCTAGCGGGAGTGTAGGGGAGACCCAGTACTTC CASKSSGSVGETQYF
TRBJ1-1 few TRBD1 TRBV18 TGTGCCAGCTCGGACCAGGGGGGCCTTCCCACTGAAGCTTTCTTT CASSDQGGLPTEAFF
TRBJ2-1 - TRBD1 TRBV9 TGTGCCAGCAGCCCTTGGACAGGGACCGATGAGCAGTTCTTC CASSPWTGTDEQFF
TRBJ1-1 - TRBD1 TRBV18 TGTGCCAGCTCACTACAGGGGAGAGGGGACACTGAAGCTTTCTTT CASSLQGRGDTEAFF
TRBJ2-1 many TRBD2 TRBV4-2 TGTGCCAGCAGCCCCGAGCCGGGAGGGCCGCGTAGGAATGAGCAGTTCTTC CASSPEPGGPRRNEQFF
TRBJ1-5 - - TRBV20-1 TGCAGTGCTAGAGTACTTGACAATCAGCCCCAGCATTTT CSARVLDNQPQHF
TRBJ1-2 - - TRBV27 TGTGCCAGCAGTTTATTCCCGGGGGCCGGGGACGGCTACACCTTC CASSLFPGAGDGYTF
TRBJ2-7 - TRBD1 TRBV18 TGTGCCAGCTCACCGGGACAGGGCTTCTACGAGCAGTACTTC CASSPGQGFYEQYF
TRBJ2-7 many - TRBV7-9 TGTGCCAGCAGCCTCCGAACTCCTGGAGGTGGCCTAGCCTACGAGCAGTACTTC CASSLRTPGGGLAYEQYF
TRBJ2-7 - TRBD1 TRBV3-1 TGTGCCAGCAGCCAAGCCGGACAGGGCGAGCAGTACTTC CASSQAGQGEQYF
TRBJ1-4 few TRBD1 TRBV18 TGTGCCAGCTCATCTTCAGGGGGCCTACAGGAAAAACTGTTTTTT CASSSSGGLQEKLFF
TRBJ1-2 many - TRBV24-1 TGTGCCACCAGTGATGCGGGCGGCCCCTATGGCTACACCTTC CATSDAGGPYGYTF
TRBJ1-4 few - TRBV5-1 TGCGCCAGCAGCTTGGCCCCTTCTGGCCAGAATGAAAAACTGTTTTTT CASSLAPSGQNEKLFF
TRBJ2-7 few - TRBV27 TGTGCCAGCAGTGTTAGTGAGAGTCTGGCCTACGAGCAGTACTTC CASSVSESLAYEQYF
TRBJ1-6 - - TRBV7-8 TGTGCCAGCAGCTTAGGTGTGACAGGACATAATTCACCCCTCCACTTT CASSLGVTGHNSPLHF
TRBJ1-2 few TRBD1 TRBV28 TGTGCCAGCAGCCCTACCAGCATGGGACAGGGAGGCTACACCTTC CASSPTSMGQGGYTF
TRBJ1-1 - - TRBV20-1 TGCAGTGCACAGTCCAGACTGAACACTGAAGCTTTCTTT CSAQSRLNTEAFF
TRBJ1-3 many - TRBV3-1 TGTGCCAGCAGCCAAGTCCCACTAGGAAACACCATATATTTT CASSQVPLGNTIYF
TRBJ2-3 - TRBD2 TRBV5-1 TGCGCCAGCAGCTTGGAACTAGCGGTGAGGAGAGATACGCAGTATTTT CASSLELAVRRDTQYF
TRBJ1-5 - - TRBV11-1 TGTGCCAGCAGCTTATCTCACAATCAGCCCCAGCATTTT CASSLSHNQPQHF
TRBJ1-5 - TRBD1 TRBV7-9 TGTGCCAGCAGTTCCGACAGGGGGATATGGGGCAATCAGCCCCAGCATTTT CASSSDRGIWGNQPQHF
TRBJ2-3 many - TRBV24-1 TGTGCCACCAGTGATTTGGAGTTCGGAGGCACAGATACGCAGTATTTT CATSDLEFGGTDTQYF
TRBJ1-3 - - TRBV7-2 TGTGCCAGCAGCCAAACTATCACCGGATACTCTGGAAACACCATATATTTT CASSQTITGYSGNTIYF
TRBJ2-2 many - TRBV7-3 TGTGCCAGCAGCTCCCTGACTCCCGGGGAGCTGTTTTTT CASSSLTPGELFF
TRBJ2-7 few TRBD1 TRBV7-2 TGTGCCAGCAGCTGGGGACAGGGGGCAGGGCAGTACTTC CASSWGQGAGQYF
TRBJ2-3 - - TRBV27 TGTGCCAGCAGTTCCCCCGGCGGCGGGCCCACAGATACGCAGTATTTT CASSSPGGGPTDTQYF
TRBJ2-7 - TRBD2 TRBV6-1 TGTGCCAGCAGTACCCCTGGACTAGCGGGGAGGGAGCAGTACTTC CASSTPGLAGREQYF
TRBJ2-1 - TRBD2 TRBV11-3 TGTGCCAGCAGCTTAGCACTAGCGGGAGTCGGGGGTGAGCAGTTCTTC CASSLALAGVGGEQFF
TRBJ2-5 - - TRBV11-2 TGTGCCAGCAGCTCCCAAGGGAGCGGGCTCCTGGAGACCCAGTACTTC CASSSQGSGLLETQYF
TRBJ1-2 many TRBD1 TRBV18 TGTGCCAGCTCACCGGGACAGCACTATGGCTACACCTTC CASSPGQHYGYTF
TRBJ2-7 few - TRBV7-2 TGTGCCAGCAGCTTAGCGATCCACGGGCACGAGCAGTACTTC CASSLAIHGHEQYF
TRBJ2-4 few TRBD1 TRBV19 TGTGCCAGTAGTATAGCCCCCGACAGGGCACAGTACTTC CASSIAPDRAQYF
TRBJ2-3 - - TRBV20-1 TGCAGTGCTAGACTAGCCACAGATACGCAGTATTTT CSARLATDTQYF
TRBJ2-3 - TRBD1 TRBV15 TGTGCCACCAGCAAGACAGGGGATTTCACAGATACGCAGTATTTT CATSKTGDFTDTQYF
TRBJ2-1 many TRBD2 TRBV6-6 TGTGCCAGCAGGACCTCGGGAGGTTTTTACAATGAGCAGTTCTTC CASRTSGGFYNEQFF
TRBJ2-6 - TRBD1 TRBV6-6 TGTGCCAGCAGTTACCCCCCGGGACAGGGTACGGGGGCCAACGTCCTGACTTTC CASSYPPGQGTGANVLTF
TRBJ2-1 many - TRBV20-1 TGCAGTGCTACCCGGGATGCCTACAATGAGCAGTTCTTC CSATRDAYNEQFF
TRBJ2-2 many TRBD2 TRBV25-1 TGTGCCAGCAGCCTAGCGGGAGATACCACCGGGGAGCTGTTTTTT CASSLAGDTTGELFF
TRBJ1-3 many - TRBV25-1 TGTGCCAGCAGGGCCTCTGGAAACACCATATATTTT CASRASGNTIYF
TRBJ2-3 - - TRBV15 TGTGCCACCAGCAGTCCTATAAGAGGAGTGAGCACAGATACGCAGTATTTT CATSSPIRGVSTDTQYF
TRBJ2-1 - - TRBV4-1 TGCGCCAGCAGCCATCGGGTTGGGGTGAATGAGCAGTTCTTC CASSHRVGVNEQFF
TRBJ2-5 many - TRBV2 TGTGCCAGTATAAGTAGCTCCCAAGAGACCCAGTACTTC CASISSSQETQYF
TRBJ2-1 many - TRBV10-2 TGCGCCAGCAGTCCCCAGCGGACGCAGTTCTTC CASSPQRTQFF
TRBJ2-5 - - TRBV27 TGTGCCAGCAGTCCCGCAGGCCCAGGGACCCAGTACTTC CASSPAGPGTQYF
TRBJ2-5 few - TRBV12-3/TRBV12-4 TGTGCCAGCAGTTTAGGTCAGGTACCCGGGACCCAGTACTTC CASSLGQVPGTQYF
TRBJ2-1 - - TRBV3-1 TGTGCCAGCAGCCAACCTGTTAGTTCCTACAATGAGCAGTTCTTC CASSQPVSSYNEQFF
TRBJ2-1 - TRBD2 TRBV3-1 TGTGCCAGCAGCCCCCTAAGCGGGAGCGGCGATGAGCAGTTCTTC CASSPLSGSGDEQFF
TRBJ2-2 - - TRBV29-1 TGCAGCGTTGGGCTAGGGGGGGAGCTGTTTTTT CSVGLGGELFF
TRBJ1-2 few - TRBV7-6 TGTGCCAGCAGCCAGCCGGGAGATCCGATTGGAGGCTACACCTTC CASSQPGDPIGGYTF
TRBJ2-1 - - TRBV9 TGTGCCAGCAGCGTAGGGCTCAAGAGTGAGCAGTTCTTC CASSVGLKSEQFF
TRBJ1-2 - - TRBV5-1 TGCGCCAGCAGCTCCCGGGGGCAGGATGGCTACACCTTC CASSSRGQDGYTF
TRBJ2-1 few - TRBV10-1 TGCGCCAGCAGTGAGCAACCGGGCAATGAGCAGTTCTTC CASSEQPGNEQFF
TRBJ2-6 - TRBD1 TRBV19 TGTGCCAGTAGTCCCGGGACAGGGAACGGGGCCAACGTCCTGACTTTC CASSPGTGNGANVLTF
TRBJ2-7 many TRBD1 TRBV27 TGTGCCAGCAGGCCAGGACAGGCTGCCTACGAGCAGTACTTC CASRPGQAAYEQYF
TRBJ1-2 - TRBD1 TRBV12-3/TRBV12-4 TGTGCCAGCAGTTCGATGATTAGGGGGCAGGGTGGCTACACCTTC CASSSMIRGQGGYTF
TRBJ2-7 many TRBD2 TRBV6-1 TGTGCCAGCGGTTCGGGACTAGCGGGATACGAGCAGTACTTC CASGSGLAGYEQYF
TRBJ2-7 - TRBD2 TRBV29-1 TGCAGCGTTTGGGGGGGCTACGAGCAGTACTTC CSVWGGYEQYF
TRBJ2-1 many - TRBV24-1 TGTGCCACCGGAGGGGGCCCCTACAATGAGCAGTTCTTC CATGGGPYNEQFF